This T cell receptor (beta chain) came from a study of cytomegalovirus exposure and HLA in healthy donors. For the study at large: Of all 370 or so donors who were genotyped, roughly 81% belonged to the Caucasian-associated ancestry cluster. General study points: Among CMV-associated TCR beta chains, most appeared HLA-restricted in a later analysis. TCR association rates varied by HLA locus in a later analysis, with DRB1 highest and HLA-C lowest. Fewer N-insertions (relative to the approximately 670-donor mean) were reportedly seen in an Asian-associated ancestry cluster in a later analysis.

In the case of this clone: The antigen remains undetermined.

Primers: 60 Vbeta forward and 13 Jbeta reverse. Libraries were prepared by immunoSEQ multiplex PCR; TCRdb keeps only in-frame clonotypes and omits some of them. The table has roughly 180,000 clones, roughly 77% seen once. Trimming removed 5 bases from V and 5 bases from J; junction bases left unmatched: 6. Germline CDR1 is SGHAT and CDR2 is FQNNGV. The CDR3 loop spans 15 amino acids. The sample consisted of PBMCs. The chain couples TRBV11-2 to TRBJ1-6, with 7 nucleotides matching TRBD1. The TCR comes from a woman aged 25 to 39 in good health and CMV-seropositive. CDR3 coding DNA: TGTGCCAGCAGCCCCGGGGACAGAAATAATTCACCCCTCCACTTT. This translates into CASSPGDRNNSPLHF.